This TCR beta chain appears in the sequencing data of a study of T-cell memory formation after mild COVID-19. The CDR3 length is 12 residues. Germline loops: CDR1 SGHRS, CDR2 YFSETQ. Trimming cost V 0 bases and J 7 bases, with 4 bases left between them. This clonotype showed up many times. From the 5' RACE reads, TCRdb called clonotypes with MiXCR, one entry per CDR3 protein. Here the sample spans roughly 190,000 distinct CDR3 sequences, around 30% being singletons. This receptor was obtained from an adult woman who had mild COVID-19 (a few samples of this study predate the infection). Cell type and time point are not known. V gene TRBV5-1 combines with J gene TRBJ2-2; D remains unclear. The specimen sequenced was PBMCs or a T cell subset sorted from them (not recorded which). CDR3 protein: CASSLGLGELFF. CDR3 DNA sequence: TGCGCCAGCAGCTTGGGTCTCGGGGAGCTGTTTTTT.